The 5 T cell receptor beta chains below all came from one sample that was sequenced in a study of graft-versus-host responses after intestinal transplantation. Sequenced by immunoSEQ multiplex PCR; TCRdb stores in-frame clones only, minus some. The sample includes about 47,000 clones, 90% to 95% seen only once; the top ten take 5% to 6.5%. Sequences were derived from PBMCs, sampled 750 to 800 days after a first intestinal transplant, on the day of a second. The receptors were sampled from a human patient who received an intestinal transplant, so some T cells may come from the graft donor.

A single count supports this clone. J is TRBJ1-1 and V is TRBV5-1; 7 nucleotides agree with TRBD1. The J segment lost 0 bases and the V segment lost 0 bases, leaving 14 bases of the junction unmatched. Germline CDR1 reads SGHRS; CDR2 reads YFSETQ. The CDR3 length is 19 residues. The CDR3 DNA follows: TGCGCCAGCAGCTTGGGGGCCGGGACAGCGGCCCGAATGAACACTGAAGCTTTCTTT. It is translated as CASSLGAGTAARMNTEAFF.

The V call is TRBV19, the J call TRBJ2-5; no definite D call. This CDR3 spans 13 amino acids. Trimming shortened V by 3 bases and J by 7 bases, and 12 bases separated the two germline ends. Germline V gives CDR1 LNHDA, CDR2 SQIVND (reference sequence). The CDR3 DNA follows: TGTGCCAGTAGTATCGCCCAAGCTGGGACCCAGTACTTC. It yields the protein CASSIAQAGTQYF. Full variable domain (outside the CDR3, taken from reference TRBV19 and TRBJ2-5): DGGITQSPKYLFRKEGQNVTLSCEQNLNHDAMYWYRQDPGQGLRLIYYSQIVNDFQKGDIAEGYSVSREKKESFPLTVTSAQKNPTAFYLCASSIAQAGTQYFGPGTRLLVL.

About this clone: This CDR3 is also generated by other DNA sequences in the sample. This chain joins TRBV6-6 and TRBJ1-5, with D hard to call. Trimming took 6 bases from V and 7 from J, leaving 7 bases between them. Germline V gene lookup returns CDR1 MNHNY and CDR2 SVGAGI (reference sequence). This CDR3 comprises 11 residues. DNA of the CDR3: TGTGCCAGCAGCTCGGAACAGCCCCAGCATTTT. This codes for CASSSEQPQHF.

The chain joins TRBV30 to TRBJ2-1; 13 bases match TRBD2. The CDR3 is 12 amino acids. Per the germline V gene, CDR1 is GTSNPN and CDR2 is SVGIG (reference sequence). Trimming removed 1 base from V and 15 bases from J; junction bases left unmatched: 3. CDR3 bases: TGTGCCTGGAGTGCGGGACTAGCGGGACGGTTCTTC. This codes for CAWSAGLAGRFF.

This chain connects TRBV9 to TRBJ2-7; D ambiguous. This CDR3 region has 13 residues. V was clipped by 3 bases and J by 2 bases, with 9 bases between them. Germline lookup yields CDR1 SGDLS and CDR2 YYNGEE. The CDR3: CASSAGPTYEQYF. Written as DNA, the CDR3 is TGTGCCAGCAGCGCCGGGCCAACCTACGAGCAGTACTTC. The variable domain in full, completed from reference TRBV9 and TRBJ2-7, reads DSGVTQTPKHLITATGQRVTLRCSPRSGDLSVYWYQQSLDQGLQFLIQYYNGEERAKGNILERFSAQQFPDLHSELNLSSLELGDSALYFCASSAGPTYEQYFGPGTRLTVT.